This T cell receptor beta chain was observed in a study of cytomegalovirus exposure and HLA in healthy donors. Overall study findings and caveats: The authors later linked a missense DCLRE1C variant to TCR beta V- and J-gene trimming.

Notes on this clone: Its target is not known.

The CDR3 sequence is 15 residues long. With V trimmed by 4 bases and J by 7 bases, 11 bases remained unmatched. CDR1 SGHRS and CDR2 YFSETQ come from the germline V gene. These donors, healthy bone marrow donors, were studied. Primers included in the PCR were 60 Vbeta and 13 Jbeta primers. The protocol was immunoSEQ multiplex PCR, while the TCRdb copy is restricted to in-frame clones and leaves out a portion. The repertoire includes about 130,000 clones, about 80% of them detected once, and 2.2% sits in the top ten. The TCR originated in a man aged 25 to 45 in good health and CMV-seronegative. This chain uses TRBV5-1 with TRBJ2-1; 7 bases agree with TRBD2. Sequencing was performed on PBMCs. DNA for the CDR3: TGCGCCAGCAGCCCAGGCATAAGCGGGGTAAATGAGCAGTTCTTC. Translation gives CASSPGISGVNEQFF.